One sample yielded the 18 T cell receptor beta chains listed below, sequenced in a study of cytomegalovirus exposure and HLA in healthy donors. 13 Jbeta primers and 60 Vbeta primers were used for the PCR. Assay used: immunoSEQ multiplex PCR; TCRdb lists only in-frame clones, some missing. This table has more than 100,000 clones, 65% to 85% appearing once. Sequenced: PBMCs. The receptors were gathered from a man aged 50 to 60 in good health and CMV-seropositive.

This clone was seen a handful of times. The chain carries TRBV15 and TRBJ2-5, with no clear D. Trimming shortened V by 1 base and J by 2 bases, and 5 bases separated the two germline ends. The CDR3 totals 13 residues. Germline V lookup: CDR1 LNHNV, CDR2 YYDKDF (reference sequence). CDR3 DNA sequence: TGTGCCACCAGCAGAGGGGCACAAGAGACCCAGTACTTC. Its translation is CATSRGAQETQYF.

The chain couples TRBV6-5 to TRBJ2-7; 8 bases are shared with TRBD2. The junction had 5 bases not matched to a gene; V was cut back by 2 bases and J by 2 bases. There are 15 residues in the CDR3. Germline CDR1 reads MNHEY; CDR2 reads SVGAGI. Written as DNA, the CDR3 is TGTGCCAGCAGTTACAGTCGGGGGGGAACCTACGAGCAGTACTTC. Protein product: CASSYSRGGTYEQYF.

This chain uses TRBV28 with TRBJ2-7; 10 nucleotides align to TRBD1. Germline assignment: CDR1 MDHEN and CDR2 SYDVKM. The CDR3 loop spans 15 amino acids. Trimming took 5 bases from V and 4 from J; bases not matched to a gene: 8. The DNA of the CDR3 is TGTGCCAGCAGTCGACAGGGGGCCCCATTTTACGAGCAGTACTTC. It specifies CASSRQGAPFYEQYF. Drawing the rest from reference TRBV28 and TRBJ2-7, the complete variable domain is DVKVTQSSRYLVKRTGEKVFLECVQDMDHENMFWYRQDPGLGLRLIYFSYDVKMKEKGDIPEGYSVSREKKERFSLILESASTNQTSMYLCASSRQGAPFYEQYFGPGTRLTVT.

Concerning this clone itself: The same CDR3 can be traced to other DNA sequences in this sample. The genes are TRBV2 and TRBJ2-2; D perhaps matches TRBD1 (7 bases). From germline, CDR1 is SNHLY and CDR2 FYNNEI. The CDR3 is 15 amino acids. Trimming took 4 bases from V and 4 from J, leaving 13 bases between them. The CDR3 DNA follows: TGTGCCAGCAGTGGAGGTCAGGGGGGCACCGGGGAGCTGTTTTTT. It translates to CASSGGQGGTGELFF.

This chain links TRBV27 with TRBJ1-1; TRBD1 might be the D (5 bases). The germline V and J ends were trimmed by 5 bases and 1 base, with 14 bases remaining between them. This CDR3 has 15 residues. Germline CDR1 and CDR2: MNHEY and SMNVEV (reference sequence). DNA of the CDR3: TGTGCCAGCAGTCCCCCCGGGGGAGCGAACACTGAAGCTTTCTTT. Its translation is CASSPPGGANTEAFF.

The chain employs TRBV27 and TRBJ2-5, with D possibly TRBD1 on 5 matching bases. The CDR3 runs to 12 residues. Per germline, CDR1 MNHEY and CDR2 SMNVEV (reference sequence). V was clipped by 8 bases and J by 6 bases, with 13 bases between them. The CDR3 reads CASSGQGQTQYF. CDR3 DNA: TGTGCCAGCTCCGGCCAGGGCCAGACCCAGTACTTC.

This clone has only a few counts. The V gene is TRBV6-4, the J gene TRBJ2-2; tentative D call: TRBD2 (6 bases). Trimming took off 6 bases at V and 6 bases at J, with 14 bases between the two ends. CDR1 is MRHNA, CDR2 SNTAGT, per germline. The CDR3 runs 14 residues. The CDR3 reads CASSPDTSSGELFF. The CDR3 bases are TGTGCCAGCAGCCCCGATACTAGCTCCGGGGAGCTGTTTTTT.

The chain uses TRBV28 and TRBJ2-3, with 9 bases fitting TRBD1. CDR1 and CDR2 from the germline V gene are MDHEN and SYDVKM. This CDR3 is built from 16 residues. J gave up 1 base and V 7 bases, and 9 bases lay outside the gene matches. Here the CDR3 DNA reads TGTGCCAGCATCCCGGGACAGGGTTTAGGCACAGATACGCAGTATTTT. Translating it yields CASIPGQGLGTDTQYF.

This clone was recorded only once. CDR3 amino acids: CSVQGGNSGNTIYF. For the CDR3, the DNA is TGCAGCGTCCAGGGGGGAAACTCTGGAAACACCATATATTTT. The V call is TRBV29-1, the J call TRBJ1-3, with 7 nucleotides matching TRBD1. The CDR3 contains 14 residues. The germline V gene encodes CDR1 SQVTM and CDR2 ANQGSEA. V was pared by 6 bases and J by 0 bases, with 5 bases of the junction left unmatched.

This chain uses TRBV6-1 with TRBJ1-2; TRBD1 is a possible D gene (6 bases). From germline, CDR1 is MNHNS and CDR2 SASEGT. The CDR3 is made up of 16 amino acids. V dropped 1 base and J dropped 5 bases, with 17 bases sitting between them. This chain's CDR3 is CASSEDGQTTWYGYTF. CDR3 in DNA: TGTGCCAGCAGTGAAGACGGACAGACCACTTGGTATGGCTACACCTTC.

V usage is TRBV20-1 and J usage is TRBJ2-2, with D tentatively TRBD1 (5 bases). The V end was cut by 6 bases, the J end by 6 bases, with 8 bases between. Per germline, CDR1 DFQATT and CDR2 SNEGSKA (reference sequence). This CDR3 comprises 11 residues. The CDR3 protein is CSARAPGELFF. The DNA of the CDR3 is TGCAGTGCCAGGGCCCCCGGGGAGCTGTTTTTT.

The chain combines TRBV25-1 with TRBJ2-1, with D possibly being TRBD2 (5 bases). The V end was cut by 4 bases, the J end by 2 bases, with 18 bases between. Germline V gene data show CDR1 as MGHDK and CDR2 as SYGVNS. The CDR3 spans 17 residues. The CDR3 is CASSGRSGLGTYNEQFF. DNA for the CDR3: TGTGCCAGCAGTGGTAGGAGCGGCTTAGGGACCTACAATGAGCAGTTCTTC.

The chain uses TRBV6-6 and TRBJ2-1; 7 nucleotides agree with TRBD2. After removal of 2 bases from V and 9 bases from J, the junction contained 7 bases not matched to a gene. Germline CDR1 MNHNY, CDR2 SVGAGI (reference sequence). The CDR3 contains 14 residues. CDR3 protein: CASSYRGEGPEQFF. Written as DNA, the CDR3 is TGTGCCAGCAGTTACCGCGGGGAGGGGCCTGAGCAGTTCTTC.

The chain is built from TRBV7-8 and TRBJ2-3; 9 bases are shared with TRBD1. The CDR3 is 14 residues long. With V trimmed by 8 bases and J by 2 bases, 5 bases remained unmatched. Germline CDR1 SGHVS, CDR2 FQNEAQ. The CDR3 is CASRDRATTDTQYF. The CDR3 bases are TGTGCCAGCCGGGACAGGGCTACCACAGATACGCAGTATTTT.

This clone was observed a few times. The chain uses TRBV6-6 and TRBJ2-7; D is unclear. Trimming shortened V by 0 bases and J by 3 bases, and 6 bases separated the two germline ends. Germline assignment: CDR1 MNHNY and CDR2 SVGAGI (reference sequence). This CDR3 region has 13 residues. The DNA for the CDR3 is TGTGCCAGCAGTTACTCTTACAACTACGAGCAGTACTTC. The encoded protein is CASSYSYNYEQYF.

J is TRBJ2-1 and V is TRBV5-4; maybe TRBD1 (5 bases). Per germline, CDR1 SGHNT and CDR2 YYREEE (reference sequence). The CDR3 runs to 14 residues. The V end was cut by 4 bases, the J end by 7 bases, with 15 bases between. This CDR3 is CASSAPGLWNEQFF. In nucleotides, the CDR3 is TGTGCCAGCAGCGCCCCAGGGCTTTGGAATGAGCAGTTCTTC.

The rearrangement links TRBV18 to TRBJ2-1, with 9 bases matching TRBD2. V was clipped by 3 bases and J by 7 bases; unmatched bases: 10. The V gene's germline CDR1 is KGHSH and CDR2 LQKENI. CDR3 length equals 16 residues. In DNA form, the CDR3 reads TGTGCCAGCTCACCTGTTAGCCTAGCGGGAATAAATGAGCAGTTCTTC. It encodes CASSPVSLAGINEQFF. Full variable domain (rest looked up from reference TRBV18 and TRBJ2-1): NAGVMQNPRHLVRRRGQEARLRCSPMKGHSHVYWYRQLPEEGLKFMVYLQKENIIDESGMPKERFSAEFPKEGPSILRIQQVVRGDSAAYFCASSPVSLAGINEQFFGPGTRLTVL.

CDR3 nucleotides: TGCGCCAGCAGCTTGGTACAGGGGCTGGGCGAGCAGTACTTC. It encodes CASSLVQGLGEQYF. This chain joins TRBV5-1 and TRBJ2-7; 7 bases map to TRBD1. CDR1 is SGHRS, CDR2 YFSETQ, per germline. There are 14 residues in the CDR3. Trimming took 0 bases from V and 6 from J; bases not matched to a gene: 6.